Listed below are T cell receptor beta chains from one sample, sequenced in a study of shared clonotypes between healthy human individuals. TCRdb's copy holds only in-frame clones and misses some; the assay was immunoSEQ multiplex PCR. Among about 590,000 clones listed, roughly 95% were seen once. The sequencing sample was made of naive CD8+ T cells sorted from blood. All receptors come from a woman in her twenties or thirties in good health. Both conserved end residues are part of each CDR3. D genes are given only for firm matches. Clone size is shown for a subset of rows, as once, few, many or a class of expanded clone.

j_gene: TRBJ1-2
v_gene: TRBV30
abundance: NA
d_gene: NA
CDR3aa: CAWSVVDLTMGDTF
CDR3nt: TGTGCCTGGAGTGTAGTAGACCTAACTATGGGGGACACCTTC

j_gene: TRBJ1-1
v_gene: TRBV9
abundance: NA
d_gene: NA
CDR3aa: CASSAPGGTEAFF
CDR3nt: TGTGCCAGCAGCGCCCCGGGGGGAACTGAAGCTTTCTTT

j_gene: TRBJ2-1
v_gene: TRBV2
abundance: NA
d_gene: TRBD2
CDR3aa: CARSKREGLQNEQFF
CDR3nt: TGTGCCCGAAGCAAGCGGGAGGGCCTCCAGAATGAGCAGTTCTTC

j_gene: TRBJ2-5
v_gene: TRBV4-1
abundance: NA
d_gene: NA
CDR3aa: CASSTRDSSEHGTQYF
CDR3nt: TGCGCCAGCAGCACTCGGGACTCCTCGGAGCATGGGACCCAGTACTTC

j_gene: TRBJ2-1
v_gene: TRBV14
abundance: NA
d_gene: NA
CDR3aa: CASSQVRGSYNEQFF
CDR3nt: TGTGCCAGCAGCCAAGTCCGGGGATCCTACAATGAGCAGTTCTTC

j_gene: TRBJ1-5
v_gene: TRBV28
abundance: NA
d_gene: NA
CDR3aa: CASRVDRVSQPQHF
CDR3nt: TGTGCCAGCAGGGTTGATCGCGTAAGTCAGCCCCAGCATTTT

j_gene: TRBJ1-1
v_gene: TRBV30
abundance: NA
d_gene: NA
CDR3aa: CAWIGNTEAFF
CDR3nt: TGTGCCTGGATCGGGAACACTGAAGCTTTCTTT

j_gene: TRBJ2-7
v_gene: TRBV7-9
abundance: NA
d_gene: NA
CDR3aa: CASSGGQSVYEQYF
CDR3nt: TGTGCCAGCAGCGGCGGACAGTCAGTCTACGAGCAGTACTTC

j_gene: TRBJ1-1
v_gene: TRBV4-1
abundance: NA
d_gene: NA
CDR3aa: CASSQDPQGATEAFF
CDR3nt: TGCGCCAGCAGCCAAGATCCCCAGGGAGCCACTGAAGCTTTCTTT

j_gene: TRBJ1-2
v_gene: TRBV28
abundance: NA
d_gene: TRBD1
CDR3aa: CASSLSPRGIRGYTF
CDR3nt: TGTGCCAGCAGTTTGAGTCCCAGGGGGATCAGGGGCTACACCTTC

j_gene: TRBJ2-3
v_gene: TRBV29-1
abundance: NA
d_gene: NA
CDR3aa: CSVEDPDRYQDTQYF
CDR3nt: TGCAGCGTTGAAGATCCGGACCGCTACCAGGATACGCAGTATTTT

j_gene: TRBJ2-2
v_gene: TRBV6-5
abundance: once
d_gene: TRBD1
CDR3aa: CASSSPTGVGGELFF
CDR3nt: TGTGCCAGCAGTTCCCCAACAGGGGTCGGCGGGGAGCTGTTTTTT

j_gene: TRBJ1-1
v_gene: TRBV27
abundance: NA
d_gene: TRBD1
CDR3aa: CASSFLPDRGTEAFF
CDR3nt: TGTGCCAGCTCATTTCTCCCGGACAGGGGCACTGAAGCTTTCTTT

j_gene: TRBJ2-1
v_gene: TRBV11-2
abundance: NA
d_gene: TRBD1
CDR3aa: CASSWGPGTGENEQFF
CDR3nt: TGTGCCAGCAGCTGGGGCCCCGGGACAGGGGAGAATGAGCAGTTCTTC

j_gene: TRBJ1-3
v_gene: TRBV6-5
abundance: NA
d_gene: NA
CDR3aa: CASSSDGSSGNTIYF
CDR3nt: TGTGCCAGCAGTTCCGATGGCAGCTCTGGAAACACCATATATTTT

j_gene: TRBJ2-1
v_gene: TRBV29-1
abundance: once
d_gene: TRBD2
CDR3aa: CSVEDKTSGNEQFF
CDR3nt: TGCAGCGTTGAAGACAAAACTAGCGGCAATGAGCAGTTCTTC

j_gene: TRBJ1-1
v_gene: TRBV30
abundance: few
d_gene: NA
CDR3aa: CAWSPSNTEAFF
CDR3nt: TGTGCCTGGAGTCCCTCGAACACTGAAGCTTTCTTT

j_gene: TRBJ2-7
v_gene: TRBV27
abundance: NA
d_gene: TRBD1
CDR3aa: CASSSGGGPYEQYF
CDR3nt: TGTGCCAGCAGCTCAGGGGGTGGACCCTACGAGCAGTACTTC

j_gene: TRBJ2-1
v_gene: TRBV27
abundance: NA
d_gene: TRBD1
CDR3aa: CASGPQWDSEGGIEQFF
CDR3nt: TGTGCCAGCGGACCCCAATGGGACAGCGAAGGTGGGATTGAGCAGTTCTTC

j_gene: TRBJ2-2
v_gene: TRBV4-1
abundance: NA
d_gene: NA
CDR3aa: CASSQVPTGAGELFF
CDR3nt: TGCGCCAGCAGCCAAGTCCCTACAGGTGCCGGGGAGCTGTTTTTT

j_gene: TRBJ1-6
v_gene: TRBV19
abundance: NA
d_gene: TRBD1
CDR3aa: CASSAGQGVFSPLHF
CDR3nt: TGTGCCAGTAGTGCCGGACAGGGCGTATTTTCACCCCTCCACTTT

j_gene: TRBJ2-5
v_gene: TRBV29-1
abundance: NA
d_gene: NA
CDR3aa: CSVEMGLTSSQETQYF
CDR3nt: TGCAGCGTTGAGATGGGATTGACTAGTAGCCAAGAGACCCAGTACTTC